The 21 T cell receptor beta chains reported below all come from one sample, sequenced in a study of T cell changes during pregnancy in multiple sclerosis. Some clones are missing from TCRdb's copy, which holds only in-frame ones; the method was immunoSEQ multiplex PCR. The table has around 60,000 clones, more than 80% seen once. This sample comprised CD4+ T cells from peripheral blood mononuclear cells, obtained after pregnancy. These receptors all stem from a female donor in good health, enrolled as a control in a pregnancy study.

The chain links TRBV11-3 to TRBJ1-1; 7 positions agree with TRBD1. Germline CDR1 is SGHNT and CDR2 is YENEEA. Trimming at V came to 5 bases and at J to 5 bases, leaving 5 bases not matched to a gene. The CDR3 contains 13 residues. The CDR3 DNA sequence: TGTGCCAGCAGCCCAGGGGGAGAAACTGAAGCTTTCTTT. Translation gives CASSPGGETEAFF.

The chain joins TRBV9 to TRBJ1-5, with 10 bases aligning to TRBD1. V shed 0 bases and J 6 bases; nucleotides not matched to a gene: 3. Per the germline V gene, CDR1 is SGDLS and CDR2 is YYNGEE. CDR3 length: 15 amino acids. The CDR3 region is CASSVGGTGAQPQHF. CDR3 DNA sequence: TGTGCCAGCAGCGTAGGGGGGACAGGGGCTCAGCCCCAGCATTTT.

The chain recombines TRBV11-3 with TRBJ1-6; 10 bases align to TRBD1. The V segment lost 3 bases and the J segment 7 bases; nucleotides outside the gene matches: 3. Per the germline V gene, CDR1 is SGHNT and CDR2 is YENEEA. This CDR3 is 15 amino acids long. The CDR3, as DNA: TGTGCCAGCAGCTTGGGACAGGGGCGCAATTCACCCCTCCACTTT. It yields the protein CASSLGQGRNSPLHF.

This clone has just one count. The DNA is left out, because the CDR3 cannot be placed on it with certainty; the CDR3 is given as TCRdb lists it. The V gene is TRBV6-1, the J gene TRBJ1-3; TRBD1, the table's D call, was not compared with the DNA. The CDR3 contains 17 residues when both ends are counted. CDR1 is MNHNS and CDR2 is SASEGT in the germline V gene. The CDR3 protein is CASSEAFFGSSGNTIYF.

The chain combines TRBV14 with TRBJ2-5, with 10 bases aligning to TRBD1. The junction had 1 base not matched to a gene; V was cut back by 4 bases and J by 2 bases. CDR1 SGHDN and CDR2 FVKESK come from the germline V gene. The CDR3 runs to 14 residues. CDR3 loop: CASSRDRGQETQYF. The CDR3 nucleotides read TGTGCCAGCAGCCGGGACAGGGGTCAAGAGACCCAGTACTTC.

The chain combines TRBV19 with TRBJ1-1; D might be TRBD1 (5 bases). The CDR3 runs to 15 residues. V shed 5 bases and J shed 6 bases, with 19 bases lying between them. Germline CDR1 is LNHDA and CDR2 is SQIVND (reference sequence). The CDR3 loop is CASSPRGLIAPEAFF. In nucleotides, the CDR3 is TGTGCCAGTAGTCCGAGGGGACTAATTGCCCCTGAAGCTTTCTTT.

As DNA, the CDR3 is TGTGCCAGCAGCTTTCCGACAGGGGGGGGAGAGCAGTACTTC. Protein product: CASSFPTGGGEQYF. The chain has TRBV7-2 and TRBJ2-7; 9 bases fit TRBD1. The CDR3 is 14 residues long. CDR1 and CDR2 (germline): SGHTA, FQGNSA. V lost 3 bases and J lost 7; bases outside the gene matches: 7.

V is TRBV30 and J is TRBJ2-7; D is possibly TRBD2 (5 bases). The germline V and J ends were trimmed by 8 bases and 11 bases, with 28 bases remaining between them. The CDR3 runs 14 residues. Germline CDR1 GTSNPN, CDR2 SVGIG (reference sequence). CDR3 amino acids: CATSSVSGPAGKYF. CDR3 coding DNA: TGTGCCACAAGTTCGGTGTCGGGCCCGGCCGGGAAGTACTTC.

The genes are TRBV6-4 and TRBJ1-1, with D hard to call. The germline CDR1 and CDR2 sequences are MRHNA and SNTAGT. CDR3 length equals 13 residues. Trimming took 4 bases from V and 1 from J, leaving 7 bases between them. Here the CDR3 DNA reads TGTGCCAGCAGTGCAACATCGAACACTGAAGCTTTCTTT. The encoded protein is CASSATSNTEAFF.

V is TRBV19 and J is TRBJ2-1; D gene ambiguous. The germline V and J ends were trimmed by 3 bases and 15 bases, with 18 bases remaining between them. The germline V gene encodes CDR1 LNHDA and CDR2 SQIVND (reference sequence). The CDR3 is 13 amino acids. CDR3 protein: CASSIRTSGLLFF. CDR3 DNA sequence: TGTGCCAGTAGTATTAGAACCAGTGGGCTTCTGTTCTTC.

CDR3 residues: CASSQVGRSGNYGYTF. DNA for the CDR3: TGTGCCAGCAGCCAAGTTGGTAGGTCAGGGAACTATGGCTACACCTTC. This chain uses TRBV4-2 with TRBJ1-2, with D perhaps matching TRBD1 (5 bases). V lost 1 base and J 2 bases, leaving 14 bases between the germline ends. CDR1 and CDR2 (germline): LGHNA, YNFKEQ. The CDR3 is 16 residues long.

The chain combines TRBV5-4 with TRBJ2-3, with D maybe TRBD1 (7 bases). Germline CDR1 SGHNT, CDR2 YYREEE (reference sequence). The germline V and J ends were trimmed by 0 bases and 0 bases, with 11 bases remaining between them. This CDR3 has 16 residues. This CDR3 reads CASSLAAGGSTDTQYF. CDR3 in DNA: TGTGCCAGCAGCTTGGCCGCAGGGGGGAGCACAGATACGCAGTATTTT.

This chain joins TRBV4-2 and TRBJ1-1; D may be TRBD1 (6 bases). CDR1 is LGHNA, CDR2 YNFKEQ, per germline. The CDR3 length is 14 residues. Trimming shortened V by 4 bases and J by 4 bases, and 13 bases separated the two germline ends. CDR3 amino acids: CASSLGRGITEAFF. CDR3 in DNA: TGTGCCAGCAGCCTTGGAAGGGGGATCACTGAAGCTTTCTTT.

This clone showed up just once. V gene TRBV28 combines with J gene TRBJ1-2, with TRBD1 identical over 12 bases. The germline gives CDR1 MDHEN, CDR2 SYDVKM. The CDR3 has 16 amino acids. With V trimmed by 5 bases and J by 6 bases, 10 bases remained unmatched. This CDR3 reads CASSRFAGTGGDGYTF. The DNA of the CDR3 is TGTGCCAGCAGTCGGTTCGCCGGGACAGGGGGCGATGGCTACACCTTC.

The chain joins TRBV4-3 to TRBJ1-3, with TRBD1 identical over 9 bases. Germline CDR1 LGHNA, CDR2 YSLEER. This CDR3 is 16 amino acids long. The V and J ends lost 4 bases and 0 bases, in that order; junction bases with no gene match: 4. In DNA form, the CDR3 reads TGCGCCAGCAGCCCGGAACAGGGGGCCTCTGGAAACACCATATATTTT. Protein product: CASSPEQGASGNTIYF.

The chain employs TRBV10-3 and TRBJ1-3, with unresolved D. In germline, CDR1 is ENHRY, CDR2 SYGVKD. The ends were cut back, 0 bases at V and 3 bases at J, with 9 bases in the middle. There are 15 residues in the CDR3. The CDR3 loop reads CAISESASNGNTIYF. The CDR3 DNA reads as TGTGCCATCAGTGAGTCCGCGTCGAATGGAAACACCATATATTTT.

The rearrangement joins TRBV2 to TRBJ2-3; 8 bases fit TRBD2. Germline CDR1 SNHLY, CDR2 FYNNEI. The CDR3 runs 15 residues. Germline trimming cut 3 bases from V and 3 bases from J; bases unmatched to any gene: 5. The CDR3 DNA sequence: TGTGCCAGCAGTGACCTAAGCGGGAGAACAGATACGCAGTATTTT. Translation gives CASSDLSGRTDTQYF.

This chain connects TRBV21-1 to TRBJ2-1; TRBD1, the table's D call, was not compared with the DNA. TRBV21-1 is recorded as a pseudogene. This CDR3 region has 10 residues. CDR3 nucleotides: TGTGCCAGCAGCGCACAAGAGCAGTTCTTC. Translated, it gives CASSAQEQFF.

The chain carries TRBV27 and TRBJ1-2; 8 bases match TRBD1. V was clipped by 6 bases and J by 1 base; unmatched bases: 7. The CDR3 runs 15 residues. Germline CDR1 and CDR2: MNHEY and SMNVEV (reference sequence). CDR3 in amino acids: CASSSAGGNNYGYTF. CDR3 bases: TGTGCCAGCAGCTCCGCAGGGGGCAATAACTATGGCTACACCTTC.

This sequence joins TRBV11-1 and TRBJ2-1, with 11 bases fitting TRBD2. This CDR3 comprises 14 residues. V was clipped by 6 bases and J by 4 bases; unmatched bases: 2. Germline V gene data show CDR1 as SGHAT and CDR2 as FQDESV (reference sequence). The CDR3 spells CASSLAGGYNEQFF. In nucleotides, the CDR3 is TGTGCCAGCAGTCTAGCGGGGGGTTACAATGAGCAGTTCTTC.

V usage is TRBV7-4 and J usage is TRBJ1-5, with D possibly being TRBD1 (6 bases). The V gene's germline CDR1 is SGHVT and CDR2 SQSDAQ. Between the trimmed V and J ends, which lost 5 bases and 0 bases, there was a span of 14 bases. The CDR3 totals 16 residues. The CDR3 spells CASSPRGGDSNQPQHF. The CDR3 bases are TGTGCCAGCAGCCCCAGAGGGGGGGATAGCAATCAGCCCCAGCATTTT.